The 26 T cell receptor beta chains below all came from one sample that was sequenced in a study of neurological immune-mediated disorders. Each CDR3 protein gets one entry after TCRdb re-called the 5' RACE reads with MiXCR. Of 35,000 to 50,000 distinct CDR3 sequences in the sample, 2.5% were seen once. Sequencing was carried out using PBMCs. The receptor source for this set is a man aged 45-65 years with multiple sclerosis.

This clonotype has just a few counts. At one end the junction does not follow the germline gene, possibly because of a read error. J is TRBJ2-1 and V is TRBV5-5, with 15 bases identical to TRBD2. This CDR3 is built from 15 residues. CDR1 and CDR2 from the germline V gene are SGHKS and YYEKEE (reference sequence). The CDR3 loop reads CASSSWTSGGDDQFF. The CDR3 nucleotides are TGTGCCAGCAGCTCTTGGACTAGCGGGGGGGATGACCAGTTCTTC.

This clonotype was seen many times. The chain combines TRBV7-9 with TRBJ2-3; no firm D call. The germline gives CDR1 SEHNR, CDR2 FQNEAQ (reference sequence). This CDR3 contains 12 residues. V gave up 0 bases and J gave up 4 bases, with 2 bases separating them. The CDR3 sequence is CASSLAPDTQYF. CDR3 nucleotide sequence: TGTGCCAGCAGCTTAGCGCCAGATACGCAGTATTTT.

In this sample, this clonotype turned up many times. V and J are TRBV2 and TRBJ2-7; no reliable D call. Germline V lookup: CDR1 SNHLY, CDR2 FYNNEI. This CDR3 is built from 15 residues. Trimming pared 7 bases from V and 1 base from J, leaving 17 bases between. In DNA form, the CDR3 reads TGTGCCAGCAAACTCGGACGAAAGGAATCCTACGAGCAGTACTTC. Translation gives CASKLGRKESYEQYF.

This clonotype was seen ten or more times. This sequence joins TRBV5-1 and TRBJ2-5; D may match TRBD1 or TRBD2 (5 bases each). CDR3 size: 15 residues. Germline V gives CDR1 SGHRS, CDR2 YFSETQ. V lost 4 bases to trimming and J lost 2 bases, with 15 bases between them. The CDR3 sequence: CASSPGTGFQETQYF. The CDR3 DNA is TGCGCCAGCAGCCCAGGGACGGGGTTTCAAGAGACCCAGTACTTC.

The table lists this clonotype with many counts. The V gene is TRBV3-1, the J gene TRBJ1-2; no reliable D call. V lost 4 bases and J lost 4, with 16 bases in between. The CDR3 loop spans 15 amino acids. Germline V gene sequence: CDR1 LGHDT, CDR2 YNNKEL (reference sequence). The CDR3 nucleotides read TGTGCCAGCAGCCCCCGTAAGGAATCGGGCTATGGCTACACCTTC. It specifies CASSPRKESGYGYTF.

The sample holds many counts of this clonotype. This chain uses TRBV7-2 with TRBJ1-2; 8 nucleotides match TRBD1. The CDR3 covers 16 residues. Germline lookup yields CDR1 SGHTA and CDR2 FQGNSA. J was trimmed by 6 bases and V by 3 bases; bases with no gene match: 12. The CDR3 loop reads CASSFGSGGEIDGYTF. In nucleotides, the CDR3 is TGTGCCAGCAGCTTTGGCTCAGGGGGCGAAATTGATGGCTACACCTTC.

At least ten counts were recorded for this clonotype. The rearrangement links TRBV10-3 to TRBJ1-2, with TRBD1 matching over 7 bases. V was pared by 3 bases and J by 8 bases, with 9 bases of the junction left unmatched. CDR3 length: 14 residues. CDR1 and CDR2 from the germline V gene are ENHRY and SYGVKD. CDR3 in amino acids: CAISEQTGVLGYTF. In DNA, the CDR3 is TGTGCCATCAGTGAACAAACAGGGGTGTTAGGCTACACCTTC.

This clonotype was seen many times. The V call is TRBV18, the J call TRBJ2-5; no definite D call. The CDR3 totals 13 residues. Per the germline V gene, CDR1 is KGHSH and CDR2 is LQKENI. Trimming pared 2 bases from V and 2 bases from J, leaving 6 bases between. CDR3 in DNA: TGTGCCAGCTCACCAAACTCTCAAGAGACCCAGTACTTC. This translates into CASSPNSQETQYF.

The CDR3 DNA sequence: TGCAGTGCTAGAGTCACGACAGGGGTCGAGCAGTACTTC. It is translated as CSARVTTGVEQYF. V is TRBV20-1 and J is TRBJ2-7, with TRBD1 identical over 8 bases. The germline gives CDR1 DFQATT, CDR2 SNEGSKA (reference sequence). There are 13 residues in the CDR3. With 1 base clipped from V and 6 bases from J, the junction kept 5 bases outside the gene matches.

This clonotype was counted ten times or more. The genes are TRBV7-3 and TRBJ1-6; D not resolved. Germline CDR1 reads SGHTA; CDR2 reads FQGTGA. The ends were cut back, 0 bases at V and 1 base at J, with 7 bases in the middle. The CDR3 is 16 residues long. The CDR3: CASSLTGNSYNSPLHF. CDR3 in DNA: TGTGCCAGCAGCTTAACCGGGAATTCCTATAATTCACCCCTCCACTTT.

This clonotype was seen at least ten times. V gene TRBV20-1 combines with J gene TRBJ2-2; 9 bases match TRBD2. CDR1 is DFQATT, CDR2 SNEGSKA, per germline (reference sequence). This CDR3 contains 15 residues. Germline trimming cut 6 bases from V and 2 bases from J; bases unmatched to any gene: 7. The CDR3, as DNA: TGCAGTGCCCAAGCGGGGGGTGGAAACACCGGGGAGCTGTTTTTT. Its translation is CSAQAGGGNTGELFF.

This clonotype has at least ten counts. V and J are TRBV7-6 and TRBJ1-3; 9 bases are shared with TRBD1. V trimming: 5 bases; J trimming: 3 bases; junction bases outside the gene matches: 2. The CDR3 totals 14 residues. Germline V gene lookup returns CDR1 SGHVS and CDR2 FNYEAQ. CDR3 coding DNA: TGTGCCAGCAGCGCGACAGGGGGTGGAAACACCATATATTTT. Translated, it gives CASSATGGGNTIYF.

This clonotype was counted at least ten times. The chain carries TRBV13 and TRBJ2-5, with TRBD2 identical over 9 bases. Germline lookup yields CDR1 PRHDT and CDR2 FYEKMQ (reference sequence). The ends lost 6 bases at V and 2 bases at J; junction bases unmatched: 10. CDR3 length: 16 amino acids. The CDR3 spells CASSRGIAGAQETQYF. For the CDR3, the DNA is TGTGCCAGCAGTCGGGGGATAGCGGGGGCTCAAGAGACCCAGTACTTC.

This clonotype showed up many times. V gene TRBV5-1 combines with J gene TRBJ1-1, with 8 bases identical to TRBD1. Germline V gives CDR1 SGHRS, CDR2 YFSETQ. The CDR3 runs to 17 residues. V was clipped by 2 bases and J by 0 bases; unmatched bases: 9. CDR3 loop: CASSFLGQAVMNTEAFF. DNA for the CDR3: TGCGCCAGCAGCTTCTTGGGACAGGCGGTAATGAACACTGAAGCTTTCTTT.

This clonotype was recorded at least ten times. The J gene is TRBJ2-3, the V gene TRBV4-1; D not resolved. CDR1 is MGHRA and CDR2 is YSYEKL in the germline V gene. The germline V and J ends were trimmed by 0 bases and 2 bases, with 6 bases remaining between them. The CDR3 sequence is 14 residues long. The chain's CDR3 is CASSQEKHTDTQYF. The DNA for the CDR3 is TGCGCCAGCAGCCAAGAGAAACACACAGATACGCAGTATTTT.

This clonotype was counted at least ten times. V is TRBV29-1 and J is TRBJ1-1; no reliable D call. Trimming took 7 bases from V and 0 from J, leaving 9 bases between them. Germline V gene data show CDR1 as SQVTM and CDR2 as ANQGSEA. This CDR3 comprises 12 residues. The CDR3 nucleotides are TGCAGCGGCTCCCATATGAACACTGAAGCTTTCTTT. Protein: CSGSHMNTEAFF.

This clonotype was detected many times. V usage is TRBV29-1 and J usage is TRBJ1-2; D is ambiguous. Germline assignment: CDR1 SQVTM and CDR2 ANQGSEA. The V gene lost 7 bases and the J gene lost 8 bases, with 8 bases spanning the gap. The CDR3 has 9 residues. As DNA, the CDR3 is TGCAGCGCGGGGTCGGGCTACACCTTC. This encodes CSAGSGYTF.

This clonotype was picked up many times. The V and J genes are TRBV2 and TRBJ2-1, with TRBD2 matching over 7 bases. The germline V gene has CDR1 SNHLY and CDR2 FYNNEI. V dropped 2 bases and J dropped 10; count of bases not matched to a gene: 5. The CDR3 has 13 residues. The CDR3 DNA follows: TGTGCCAGCAGTGAATTCGGGAGGCACGAGCAGTTCTTC. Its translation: CASSEFGRHEQFF.

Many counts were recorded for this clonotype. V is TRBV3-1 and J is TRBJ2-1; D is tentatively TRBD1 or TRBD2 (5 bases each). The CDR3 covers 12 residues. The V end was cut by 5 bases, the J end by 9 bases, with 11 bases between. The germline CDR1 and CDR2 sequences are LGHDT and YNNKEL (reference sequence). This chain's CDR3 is CASSSWGSEQFF. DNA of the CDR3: TGTGCCAGCAGCTCGTGGGGGAGTGAGCAGTTCTTC.

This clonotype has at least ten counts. Here the CDR3 DNA reads TGTGCCAGCAGTACAGGAAGAGTAGCCAAAAACATTCAGTACTTC. This codes for CASSTGRVAKNIQYF. The chain combines TRBV12-3 or TRBV12-4 with TRBJ2-4; maybe TRBD1 (5 bases). This CDR3 comprises 15 residues. V dropped 5 bases and J dropped 0 bases, with 11 bases sitting between them.

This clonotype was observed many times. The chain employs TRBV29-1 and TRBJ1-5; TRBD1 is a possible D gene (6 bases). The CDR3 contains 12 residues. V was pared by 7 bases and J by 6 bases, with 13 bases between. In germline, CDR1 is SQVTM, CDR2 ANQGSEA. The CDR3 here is CSGGDNGQPQHF. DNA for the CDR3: TGCAGCGGGGGGGACAACGGTCAGCCCCAGCATTTT.

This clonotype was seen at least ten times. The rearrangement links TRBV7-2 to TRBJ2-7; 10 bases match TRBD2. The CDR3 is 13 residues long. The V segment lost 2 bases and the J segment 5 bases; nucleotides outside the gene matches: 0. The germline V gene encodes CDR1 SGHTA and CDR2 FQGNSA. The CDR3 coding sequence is TGTGCCAGCAGCTTACTAGCGGGGGACGAGCAGTACTTC. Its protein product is CASSLLAGDEQYF.

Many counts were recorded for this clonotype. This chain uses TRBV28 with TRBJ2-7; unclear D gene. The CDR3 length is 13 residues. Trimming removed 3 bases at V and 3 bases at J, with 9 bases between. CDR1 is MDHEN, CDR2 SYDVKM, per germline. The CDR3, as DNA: TGTGCCAGCAGTTTCTCAGGAGACTACGAGCAGTACTTC. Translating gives CASSFSGDYEQYF.

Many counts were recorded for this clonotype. In nucleotides, the CDR3 is TGTGCCAGCAGTGACCACAGCTATAATTCACCCCTCCACTTT. Translating it yields CASSDHSYNSPLHF. The chain combines TRBV2 with TRBJ1-6; D remains unclear. This CDR3 comprises 14 residues. Germline loops: CDR1 SNHLY, CDR2 FYNNEI. V lost 3 bases, J lost 3 bases, and 6 bases lay in between.

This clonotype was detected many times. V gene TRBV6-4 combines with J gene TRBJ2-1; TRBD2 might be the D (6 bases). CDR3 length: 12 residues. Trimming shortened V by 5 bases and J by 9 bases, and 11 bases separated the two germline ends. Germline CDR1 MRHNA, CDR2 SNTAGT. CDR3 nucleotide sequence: TGTGCCAGCAGTACAGACGGGGGTGAGCAGTTCTTC. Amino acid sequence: CASSTDGGEQFF.

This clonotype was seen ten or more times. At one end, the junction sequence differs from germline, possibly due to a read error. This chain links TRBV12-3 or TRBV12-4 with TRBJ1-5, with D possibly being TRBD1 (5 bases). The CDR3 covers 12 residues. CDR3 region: CASSKKGQPQNF. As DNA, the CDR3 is TGTGCCAGCTCAAAAAAGGGGCAGCCCCAGAATTTT.